This entry describes one T cell receptor (beta chain). TCRs underwent approximately 20 PCR cycles of amplification with a constant-region primer and V-primer adapter. TCRdb analysed the reads with MiXCR anew, one entry per CDR3 protein. The sample has some 52,000 distinct CDR3 sequences, roughly a third seen once; the top ten hold roughly 8%. The CDR3 covers 16 residues. Losses at the gene ends were 5 bases for V and 7 bases for J; bases not matched to a gene: 11. Germline values: CDR1 SEHNR, CDR2 FQNEAQ (reference sequence). This sample is drawn from a study of low-dose radiotherapy and immunotherapy resistance in tumors. The time point denotes: after trial treatment. Treatment of the sample: LDRT plus nivolumab, ipilimumab, low-dose cyclophosphamide and aspirin (RACIN trial).

The receptor was isolated from a male donor with rectosigmoid adenocarcinoma. The chain recombines TRBV7-9 with TRBJ2-1, with 10 positions matching TRBD2. Here the sequenced sample was PBMCs, taken after low-dose radiotherapy plus immunotherapy. DNA for the CDR3: TGTGCCAGCAGCCCGCTAGCGGGAGAAACTCGTAATGAGCAGTTCTTC. It yields the protein CASSPLAGETRNEQFF.